Detailed here is one T cell receptor beta chain. The protocol was immunoSEQ multiplex PCR, while the TCRdb copy is restricted to in-frame clones and leaves out a portion. The sample has about 220,000 clones; roughly four fifths are singletons. Germline CDR1 is SGHRS and CDR2 is YFSETQ. The CDR3 extends over 15 amino acids. V dropped 2 bases and J dropped 4; count of bases not matched to a gene: 3. This sample was included in a study of blood T cell repertoires in COVID-19. The sample taken for sequencing was peripheral blood. The chain has TRBV5-1 and TRBJ1-1, with 12 nucleotides matching TRBD1. This TCR was sampled from a woman younger than 45 who had recovered from COVID-19. CDR3 nucleotide sequence: TGCGCCAGCAGCTTCCGGGACAGGGGGCTCACTGAAGCTTTCTTT. Residues: CASSFRDRGLTEAFF.